The 21 T cell receptor beta chains below all came from one sample that was sequenced in a study of read filtering for tumor transcriptome and immune sequencing. This library used roughly 430 ng RNA and molecular barcoded adaptors spanning alpha/delta and beta/gamma chains. Via MiXCR, TCRdb re-called the reads, giving one row per CDR3 protein. The sample carries roughly 130,000 distinct CDR3 sequences, 10% to 15% recorded once. The source material was a population of CD138-negative cells sorted from bone marrow. The receptors were sampled from a donor aged 40 or over with multiple myeloma.

A remark on this clonotype: Because it lacks the conserved phenylalanine or tryptophan at the end, this CDR3 is likely a read error. This rearrangement joins TRBV19 to TRBJ1-5; maybe TRBD1 (5 bases). The length of the CDR3 is 16 residues. The V end lost 8 bases, the J end lost 4 bases, and 21 bases lay between the germline ends. The V gene's germline CDR1 is LNHDA and CDR2 SQIVND (reference sequence). The CDR3 nucleotides read TGTGCCAGTGCTTCCCAGGGACCGTTTGGGAATCAGCCCCAGCATCTT. Translating it yields CASASQGPFGNQPQHL.

This clonotype has more than one count but fewer than ten. The chain combines TRBV20-1 with TRBJ2-3, with D hard to call. Germline loops: CDR1 DFQATT, CDR2 SNEGSKA (reference sequence). The CDR3 runs to 15 residues. V dropped 2 bases and J dropped 2 bases, with 14 bases sitting between them. The CDR3 DNA follows: TGCAGTGCTAGATATAACAGTTTACTCACAGATACGCAGTATTTT. Residues: CSARYNSLLTDTQYF.

This clonotype came up a few times. This sequence may be a read error, since a much larger clone differs from it by one base. V and J are TRBV3-1 and TRBJ2-2, with D possibly TRBD2 on 5 matching bases. Germline-derived CDR1 and CDR2 are LGHDT and YNNKEL (reference sequence). The CDR3 totals 14 residues. In nucleotides, the CDR3 is TGTGCCGGCAGCCAAGAGTCGAGGGCCGGGGAGCTGTTTTTT. Translated: CAGSQESRAGELFF.

This clonotype has ten or more counts. The chain recombines TRBV27 with TRBJ2-1, with 11 nucleotides matching TRBD2. V shed 2 bases, J shed 4 bases, and the junction held 10 bases outside the gene matches. CDR1 is MNHEY, CDR2 SMNVEV, per germline (reference sequence). The CDR3 is made up of 18 amino acids. CDR3 in amino acids: CASSLGVRGTSGYNEQFF. CDR3 nucleotides: TGTGCCAGCAGTTTAGGGGTCCGAGGGACTAGCGGTTACAATGAGCAGTTCTTC.

The chain recombines TRBV20-1 with TRBJ2-4; possibly TRBD1 for D (6 bases). Trimming pared 4 bases from V and 5 bases from J, leaving 12 bases between. The CDR3 spans 13 residues. CDR1 is DFQATT, CDR2 SNEGSKA, per germline (reference sequence). As DNA, the CDR3 is TGCAGTGCTACCCGGACAGTCCAAAACATTCAGTACTTC. It is translated as CSATRTVQNIQYF.

In its sample, this clonotype was seen a few times. This may stem from a read error, because a much larger clone lies one nucleotide away. The chain is built from TRBV6-1 and TRBJ2-1, with TRBD1 matching 9 bases. With V trimmed by 5 bases and J by 12 bases, 11 bases remained unmatched. From germline, CDR1 is MNHNS and CDR2 SASEGT. There are 14 residues in the CDR3. This CDR3 is CASSKGQGLGGQFF. The CDR3, as DNA: TGTGCCAGCAGTAAGGGACAGGGCTTAGGGGGGCAGTTCTTC.

This clonotype was counted at least ten times. This chain uses TRBV10-3 with TRBJ2-7; D gene ambiguous. The V end lost 5 bases, the J end lost 2 bases, and 13 bases lay between the germline ends. Germline lookup yields CDR1 ENHRY and CDR2 SYGVKD. This CDR3 comprises 14 residues. CDR3 coding DNA: TGTGCCATCAGTAGCCGGCCTGGGACCTACGAGCAGTACTTC. It is translated as CAISSRPGTYEQYF.

Remarks on this clonotype: A much larger clone differs from this one at a single base, so this may be a read error. The chain has TRBV20-1 and TRBJ1-1, with D uncertain. Germline V gene data show CDR1 as DFQATT and CDR2 as SNEGSKA (reference sequence). The CDR3 is 13 amino acids. V shed 2 bases and J shed 4 bases, with 11 bases lying between them. This CDR3 reads CSARRTASTEAFF. CDR3 coding DNA: TGCAGTGCTAGACGGACTGCTAGCACTGAAGCTTTCTTT.

This clonotype was detected many times. V usage is TRBV5-1 and J usage is TRBJ2-1; tentative D call: TRBD1 (6 bases). Germline V gene sequence: CDR1 SGHRS, CDR2 YFSETQ. Trimming cost V 4 bases and J 2 bases, with 10 bases left between them. The CDR3 is 14 amino acids. The CDR3 DNA sequence: TGCGCCAGCAGCCTTGAGGGGGCCTACAATGAGCAGTTCTTC. Translating gives CASSLEGAYNEQFF.

On this clonotype itself: This is likely a read error, given that the CDR3 carries no conserved phenylalanine or tryptophan at its end. The V and J genes are TRBV3-1 and TRBJ2-1; D not certain. The V end was cut by 6 bases, the J end by 2 bases, with 14 bases between. The CDR3 extends over 15 amino acids. In germline, CDR1 is LGHDT, CDR2 YNNKEL (reference sequence). The CDR3 protein is CASSRDSAAYNEQFL. CDR3 nucleotide sequence: TGTGCCAGCAGTCGAGACTCAGCAGCCTACAATGAGCAGTTCCTC.

This clonotype was counted at least ten times. The rearrangement links TRBV10-3 to TRBJ2-1; TRBD2 matches 10 bases. This CDR3 has 16 amino acids. V was pared by 2 bases and J by 7 bases, with 8 bases of the junction left unmatched. CDR1 and CDR2 from the germline V gene are ENHRY and SYGVKD. CDR3 sequence reads: CAISEAPSGSLNEQFF. CDR3 coding DNA: TGTGCCATCAGTGAGGCCCCTAGCGGGAGCTTGAATGAGCAGTTCTTC.

The V call is TRBV7-3, the J call TRBJ1-4; D not certain. In germline, CDR1 is SGHTA, CDR2 FQGTGA. The CDR3 covers 13 residues. Between the trimmed V and J ends, which lost 5 bases and 7 bases, there was a span of 11 bases. CDR3 in amino acids: CASSIDRGEKLFF. The CDR3 DNA is TGTGCCAGCAGCATAGATCGCGGTGAAAAACTGTTTTTT. The full variable domain, rest sourced from reference TRBV7-3 and TRBJ1-4, is GAGVSQTPSNKVTEKGKYVELRCDPISGHTALYWYRQSLGQGPEFLIYFQGTGAADDSGLPNDRFFAVRPEGSVSTLKIQRTERGDSAVYLCASSIDRGEKLFFGSGTQLSVL.

This clonotype was seen at least ten times. This sequence joins TRBV5-1 and TRBJ2-1, with D maybe TRBD1 (6 bases). Germline lookup yields CDR1 SGHRS and CDR2 YFSETQ. This CDR3 spans 12 amino acids. Trimming stripped 5 bases from V and 5 bases from J, with 8 bases between. The CDR3 here is CASSRDNNEQFF. The CDR3 DNA follows: TGCGCCAGCAGTCGGGACAACAATGAGCAGTTCTTC.

This clonotype was seen many times. The chain has TRBV6-1 and TRBJ1-1, with a weak D call TRBD1 (6 bases). This CDR3 has 15 amino acids. Between the trimmed V and J ends, which lost 0 bases and 5 bases, there was a span of 13 bases. Germline loops: CDR1 MNHNS, CDR2 SASEGT. The CDR3 nucleotides read TGTGCCAGCAGTGAAGCAACAGGGCGGCGGACTGAAGCTTTCTTT. Encoded protein: CASSEATGRRTEAFF.

This clonotype was recorded many times. This rearrangement joins TRBV20-1 to TRBJ2-1, with 9 bases lining up with TRBD2. The CDR3 spans 16 residues. CDR1 and CDR2 from the germline V gene are DFQATT and SNEGSKA (reference sequence). Unmatched junction bases numbered 10, after V lost 6 bases and J lost 1 base. CDR3 protein: CSADVWSGRSYNEQFF. Here the CDR3 DNA reads TGCAGTGCGGATGTCTGGAGCGGGAGGTCCTACAATGAGCAGTTCTTC.

This chain connects TRBV6-2 or TRBV6-3 to TRBJ2-1; 8 nucleotides agree with TRBD1. V dropped 5 bases and J dropped 2; count of bases not matched to a gene: 2. The CDR3 covers 14 residues. Looked up from germline, CDR1 is MNHEY and CDR2 is SVGEGT. CDR3 region: CASSPGQAYNEQFF. The CDR3 nucleotides are TGTGCCAGCAGTCCGGGACAGGCCTACAATGAGCAGTTCTTC.

This clonotype was picked up many times. The chain has TRBV7-8 and TRBJ2-5, with a tentative D call TRBD2 (7 bases). The CDR3 is 12 residues long. Germline loops: CDR1 SGHVS, CDR2 FQNEAQ. V was clipped by 11 bases and J by 4 bases, with 14 bases between them. CDR3 in DNA: TGTGCCGGCGGGGGCGGGACAGAGACCCAGTACTTC. This translates into CAGGGGTETQYF.

This clonotype has a count of ten or more. V is TRBV6-6 and J is TRBJ2-7; D is possibly TRBD2 (5 bases). V was trimmed by 2 bases and J by 2 bases, leaving 13 bases between them. This CDR3 region has 15 residues. Germline values: CDR1 MNHNY, CDR2 SVGAGI (reference sequence). The CDR3 nucleotides are TGTGCCAGCAGTTACCGGGTGGGAGACCCCTACGAGCAGTACTTC. Protein sequence: CASSYRVGDPYEQYF.

This clonotype was seen more than once but under ten times. The J gene is TRBJ2-1, the V gene TRBV3-1, with unresolved D. Per germline, CDR1 LGHDT and CDR2 YNNKEL (reference sequence). The CDR3 contains 16 residues. Deletions cut 2 bases from V and 2 bases from J, with 13 bases between. CDR3 protein: CASSQSSSPAYNEQFF. The CDR3 bases are TGTGCCAGCAGCCAAAGTTCCAGCCCAGCCTACAATGAGCAGTTCTTC.

This clonotype was seen many times. This sequence joins TRBV20-1 and TRBJ1-3; D is unresolved. Looked up from germline, CDR1 is DFQATT and CDR2 is SNEGSKA (reference sequence). With 5 bases removed from V and 4 bases from J, the gap between germline ends came to 12 bases. The CDR3 sequence is 13 residues long. The CDR3 here is CSAPLGIGNTIYF. The CDR3 DNA reads TGCAGTGCTCCTCTAGGGATCGGAAACACCATATATTTT.

This clonotype was seen at least ten times. The J gene is TRBJ2-7, the V gene TRBV5-1; weak D call: TRBD1 (5 bases). Germline CDR1 SGHRS, CDR2 YFSETQ. The CDR3 loop spans 15 amino acids. The ends were cut back, 3 bases at V and 3 bases at J, with 16 bases in the middle. The chain's CDR3 is CASSWGPSAVYEQYF. CDR3 coding DNA: TGCGCCAGCAGCTGGGGCCCCTCCGCCGTCTACGAGCAGTACTTC.